A single sample gave rise to the 3 T cell receptor beta chains below, sequenced in a study of T cell repertoires in cytomegalovirus infection. Their target antigens are unknown. TCRdb analysed the reads with MiXCR anew, one entry per CDR3 protein. The repertoire holds about 920,000 distinct CDR3 sequences, with around 30% as singletons. The starting material was cultured CD8+ T cells from PBMCs, obtained from culture after CMV antigen stimulation. The receptors derive from a human donor in good health (CMV status not recorded). Some clones in this sample may be carry-over from other donors' samples.

V gene TRBV19 combines with J gene TRBJ1-2; D is uncertain. Germline-derived CDR1 and CDR2 are LNHDA and SQIVND (reference sequence). V lost 0 bases and J lost 4, with 12 bases in between. The CDR3 consists of 15 residues. The DNA for the CDR3 is TGTGCCAGTAGTATAGATCTAAGGAGCGTCTATGGCTACACCTTC. Protein sequence: CASSIDLRSVYGYTF.

This clonotype came up many times. The rearrangement links TRBV19 to TRBJ1-1; possible D gene TRBD1, 6 bases. The CDR3 contains 14 residues. Germline V gene lookup returns CDR1 LNHDA and CDR2 SQIVND (reference sequence). V gave up 8 bases and J gave up 4 bases, with 17 bases separating them. The CDR3 DNA sequence: TGTGCCAGTTACACGAAAGGGGACATCACTGAAGCTTTCTTT. Translating gives CASYTKGDITEAFF.

This clonotype was recorded many times. This rearrangement joins TRBV2 to TRBJ2-1; 9 bases map to TRBD2. Losses at the gene ends were 10 bases for V and 3 bases for J; bases not matched to a gene: 10. Germline CDR1 is SNHLY and CDR2 is FYNNEI. The CDR3 covers 15 residues. The CDR3 spells CATFLAGGLYNEQFF. CDR3 nucleotide sequence: TGTGCCACCTTTCTCGCGGGGGGGCTCTACAATGAGCAGTTCTTC.